The 15 T cell receptor beta chains below were found in one sample sequenced in a study of T cell clones after liver transplantation. The repertoire was sequenced with immunoSEQ multiplex PCR; TCRdb's copy has only in-frame clones and lacks some. Of around 110,000 clones listed, 90% were seen once; the top ten hold 0.83%. The specimen comprised CD4+ T cells from blood, sampled 12 months after liver transplant. The receptors shown here come from a human patient who received a liver transplant. The graft donor may have given rise to some T cells.

Notes on this clone: The junction differs from germline at one of its ends, possibly a read error. The chain couples TRBV9 to TRBJ2-2; TRBD2 matches at 12 bases. CDR3 length: 18 amino acids. CDR1 is SGDLS and CDR2 is YYNGEE in the germline V gene. The CDR3 reads CARSVGLAGGGNTGELFF. The CDR3 DNA follows: TGTGCCCGCAGCGTCGGTCTAGCGGGAGGGGGGAACACCGGGGAGCTGTTTTTT.

The rearrangement uses TRBV7-2 and TRBJ1-5, with D perhaps TRBD1 (5 bases). Germline CDR1 SGHTA, CDR2 FQGNSA. Trimming removed 4 bases from V and 7 bases from J, with 11 bases in between. The CDR3 runs to 13 residues. CDR3 in amino acids: CASSSEGYQPQHF. CDR3 DNA sequence: TGTGCCAGCAGCTCCGAGGGGTACCAGCCCCAGCATTTT.

The genes are TRBV29-1 and TRBJ2-3; tentative D call: TRBD2 (6 bases). Germline V gives CDR1 SQVTM, CDR2 ANQGSEA. This CDR3 region has 12 residues. Between the trimmed V and J ends, which lost 5 bases and 4 bases, there was a span of 10 bases. DNA of the CDR3: TGCAGCGTTATAAGGGAGGCAGATACGCAGTATTTT. Amino acid sequence: CSVIREADTQYF.

This clone came up once. This sequence joins TRBV27 and TRBJ2-3; possible D gene TRBD2, 5 bases. This CDR3 region has 14 residues. CDR1 is MNHEY and CDR2 is SMNVEV in the germline V gene (reference sequence). Trimming stripped 3 bases from V and 5 bases from J, with 12 bases between. CDR3 residues: CASSLGLARDTQYF. The CDR3 DNA reads as TGTGCCAGCAGTTTGGGATTAGCGAGAGATACGCAGTATTTT.

The chain combines TRBV4-1 with TRBJ1-2; 11 nucleotides align to TRBD1. The CDR3 is 16 residues long. The germline CDR1 and CDR2 sequences are MGHRA and YSYEKL. V lost 4 bases to trimming and J lost 5 bases; unmatched junction nucleotides: 9. CDR3 DNA sequence: TGCGCCAGCAGCCTCGGCCTGGGGACAGGGGGTTATGGCTACACCTTC. This sequence encodes CASSLGLGTGGYGYTF.

The rearrangement links TRBV11-2 to TRBJ2-4; unclear D gene. Germline lookup yields CDR1 SGHAT and CDR2 FQNNGV. The CDR3 runs 13 residues. The V end lost 1 base, the J end lost 1 base, and 2 bases lay between the germline ends. The CDR3 DNA is TGTGCCAGCAGCTTAGGGGCCAAAAACATTCAGTACTTC. This encodes CASSLGAKNIQYF.

The rearrangement links TRBV15 to TRBJ1-5, with 11 positions matching TRBD1. The ends lost 0 bases at V and 2 bases at J; junction bases unmatched: 15. Germline CDR1 and CDR2: LNHNV and YYDKDF (reference sequence). This CDR3 is 21 amino acids long. The CDR3 DNA reads as TGTGCCACCAGCAGAGATATGCGGGGACAGGGGGACGGGGAACGCAATCAGCCCCAGCATTTT. As protein: CATSRDMRGQGDGERNQPQHF.

The chain has TRBV11-3 and TRBJ1-3; D perhaps matches TRBD1 (5 bases). Between the trimmed V and J ends, which lost 4 bases and 4 bases, there was a span of 29 bases. From germline, CDR1 is SGHNT and CDR2 YENEEA. CDR3 length: 20 amino acids. CDR3: CASSSFGRGTATARGNTIYF. CDR3 in DNA: TGTGCCAGCAGCTCCTTCGGGAGGGGAACCGCGACAGCGCGAGGAAACACCATATATTTT.

The chain links TRBV4-3 to TRBJ2-1, with 9 nucleotides matching TRBD1. V lost 1 base, J lost 8 bases, and 9 bases stayed unmatched. CDR1 and CDR2 (germline): LGHNA, YSLEER. CDR3 length equals 16 residues. The CDR3 protein is CASSQAAGTGNDEQFF. The CDR3 DNA follows: TGCGCCAGCAGCCAAGCCGCCGGGACAGGGAACGATGAGCAGTTCTTC.

The chain joins TRBV10-3 to TRBJ1-1; D unresolved. The CDR3 totals 13 residues. V was pared by 10 bases and J by 0 bases, with 12 bases between. CDR1 is ENHRY and CDR2 is SYGVKD in the germline V gene. This chain's CDR3 is CATADRVNTEAFF. The CDR3 DNA reads TGTGCCACTGCCGATAGGGTGAACACTGAAGCTTTCTTT.

V gene TRBV6-6 combines with J gene TRBJ1-4; D ambiguous. The germline V gene has CDR1 MNHNY and CDR2 SVGAGI (reference sequence). CDR3 length equals 14 residues. V lost 2 bases and J 5 bases, leaving 9 bases between the germline ends. The CDR3 DNA reads TGTGCCAGCAGTTACGCCAGAATCAATGAAAAACTGTTTTTT. Its translation: CASSYARINEKLFF.

V gene TRBV19 combines with J gene TRBJ1-2; the D gene is possibly TRBD1 (5 bases). Looked up from germline, CDR1 is LNHDA and CDR2 is SQIVND (reference sequence). Trimming left V 3 bases short and J 2 bases short, with 19 bases between. The CDR3 length is 17 residues. CDR3 in amino acids: CASSILSPGRKNYGYTF. Written as DNA, the CDR3 is TGTGCCAGTAGTATCCTTTCCCCGGGACGGAAGAACTATGGCTACACCTTC.

DNA of the CDR3: TGTGCCAGCAGTGAAACGGAGTTTACATACAATGAGCAGTTCTTC. Translation gives CASSETEFTYNEQFF. The chain uses TRBV25-1 and TRBJ2-1; D uncertain. This CDR3 has 15 amino acids. The germline gives CDR1 MGHDK, CDR2 SYGVNS. The V gene lost 2 bases and the J gene lost 4 bases, with 12 bases spanning the gap.

This chain uses TRBV28 with TRBJ2-7; D gene uncertain. CDR3 size: 13 residues. Trimming removed 3 bases at V and 3 bases at J, with 9 bases between. The V gene's germline CDR1 is MDHEN and CDR2 SYDVKM. In DNA, the CDR3 is TGTGCCAGCAGTTTGTCAGTAATCTACGAGCAGTACTTC. This translates into CASSLSVIYEQYF.

The CDR3 nucleotides are TGTGCCAGCAGCTTAGGTTACAGGGGTATGAACACTGAAGCTTTCTTT. It codes for CASSLGYRGMNTEAFF. The chain has TRBV7-9 and TRBJ1-1; 7 bases align to TRBD1. V was clipped by 1 base and J by 0 bases; unmatched bases: 5. The germline V gene encodes CDR1 SEHNR and CDR2 FQNEAQ (reference sequence). There are 16 residues in the CDR3.